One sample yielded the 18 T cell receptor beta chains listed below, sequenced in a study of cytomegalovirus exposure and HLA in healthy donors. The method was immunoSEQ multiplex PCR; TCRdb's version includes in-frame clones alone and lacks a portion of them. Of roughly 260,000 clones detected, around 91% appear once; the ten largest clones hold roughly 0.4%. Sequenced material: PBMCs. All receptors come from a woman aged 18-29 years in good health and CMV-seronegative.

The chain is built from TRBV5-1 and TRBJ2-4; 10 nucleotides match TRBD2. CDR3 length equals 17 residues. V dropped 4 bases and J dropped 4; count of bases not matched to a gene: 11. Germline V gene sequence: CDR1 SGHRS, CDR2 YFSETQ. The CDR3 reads CASSRVLSGGVKNIQYF. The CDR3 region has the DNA TGCGCCAGCAGCCGCGTCCTCAGCGGGGGGGTGAAAAACATTCAGTACTTC.

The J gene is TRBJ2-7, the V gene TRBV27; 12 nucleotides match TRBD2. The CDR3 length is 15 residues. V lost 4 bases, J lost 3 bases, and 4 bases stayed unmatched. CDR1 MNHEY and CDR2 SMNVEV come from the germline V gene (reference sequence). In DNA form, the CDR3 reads TGTGCCAGCAGTTCCCTAGCGGGGGGGCTCTACGAGCAGTACGTC. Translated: CASSSLAGGLYEQYV.

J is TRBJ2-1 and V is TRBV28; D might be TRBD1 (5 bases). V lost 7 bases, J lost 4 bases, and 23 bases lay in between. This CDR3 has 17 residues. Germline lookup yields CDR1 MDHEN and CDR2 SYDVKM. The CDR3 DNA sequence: TGTGCCAGCAAGACCGGACAACACAGGTTTTCGTACAATGAGCAGTTCTTC. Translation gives CASKTGQHRFSYNEQFF. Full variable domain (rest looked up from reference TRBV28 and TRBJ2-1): DVKVTQSSRYLVKRTGEKVFLECVQDMDHENMFWYRQDPGLGLRLIYFSYDVKMKEKGDIPEGYSVSREKKERFSLILESASTNQTSMYLCASKTGQHRFSYNEQFFGPGTRLTVL.

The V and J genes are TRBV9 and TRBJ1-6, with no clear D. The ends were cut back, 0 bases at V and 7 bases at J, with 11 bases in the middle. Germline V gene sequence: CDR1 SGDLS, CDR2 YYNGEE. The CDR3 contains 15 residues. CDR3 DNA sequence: TGTGCCAGCAGCGTAGCTACAACAGCCAATTCACCCCTCCACTTT. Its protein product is CASSVATTANSPLHF.

The CDR3 here is CASSPIPLAGSTQYF. The CDR3 DNA reads TGTGCCAGCAGCCCGATCCCCCTAGCGGGGTCGACCCAGTACTTC. The V gene is TRBV7-9, the J gene TRBJ2-5; 9 positions agree with TRBD2. The ends lost 5 bases at V and 7 bases at J; junction bases unmatched: 11. The CDR3 sequence is 15 residues long. Germline loops: CDR1 SEHNR, CDR2 FQNEAQ (reference sequence).

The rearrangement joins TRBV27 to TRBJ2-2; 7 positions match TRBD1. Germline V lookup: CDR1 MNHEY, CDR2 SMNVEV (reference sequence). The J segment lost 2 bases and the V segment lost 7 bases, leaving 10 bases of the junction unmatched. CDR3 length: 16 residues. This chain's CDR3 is CASTKLRDRNTGELFF. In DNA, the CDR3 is TGTGCCAGCACCAAACTTCGGGACAGAAACACCGGGGAGCTGTTTTTT.

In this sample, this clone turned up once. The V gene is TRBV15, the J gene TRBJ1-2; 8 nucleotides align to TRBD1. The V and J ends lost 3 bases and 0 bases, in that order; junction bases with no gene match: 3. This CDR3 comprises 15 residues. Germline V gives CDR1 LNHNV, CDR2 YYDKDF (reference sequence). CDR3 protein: CATSRGQEPNYGYTF. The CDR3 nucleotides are TGTGCCACCAGCAGGGGACAGGAACCTAACTATGGCTACACCTTC.

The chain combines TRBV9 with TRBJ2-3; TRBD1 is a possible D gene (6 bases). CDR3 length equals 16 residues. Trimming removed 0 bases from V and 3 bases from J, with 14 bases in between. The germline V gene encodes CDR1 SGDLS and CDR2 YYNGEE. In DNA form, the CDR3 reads TGTGCCAGCAGCGTAGATGGAGGACAGAATACAGATACGCAGTATTTT. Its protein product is CASSVDGGQNTDTQYF.

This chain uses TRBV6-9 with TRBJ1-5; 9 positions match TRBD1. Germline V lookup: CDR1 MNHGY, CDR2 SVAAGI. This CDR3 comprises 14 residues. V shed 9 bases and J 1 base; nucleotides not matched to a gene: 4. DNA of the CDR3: TGTGCCAGGGGGACAGGGAGGAGCAATCAGCCCCAGCATTTT. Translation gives CARGTGRSNQPQHF.

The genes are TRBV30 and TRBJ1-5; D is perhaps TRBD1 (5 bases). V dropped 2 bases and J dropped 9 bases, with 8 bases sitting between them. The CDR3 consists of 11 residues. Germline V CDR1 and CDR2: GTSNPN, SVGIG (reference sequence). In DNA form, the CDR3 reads TGTGCCTGGAGTTTCGGGGGGCCCCAGCATTTT. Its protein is CAWSFGGPQHF.

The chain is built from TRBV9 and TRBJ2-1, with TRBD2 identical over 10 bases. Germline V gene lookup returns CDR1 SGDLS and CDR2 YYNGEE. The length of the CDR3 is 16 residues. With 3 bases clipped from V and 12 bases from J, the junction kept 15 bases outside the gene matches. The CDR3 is CASSGAAPAGGPVQFF. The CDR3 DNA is TGTGCCAGCAGCGGAGCGGCCCCAGCGGGGGGGCCGGTGCAGTTCTTC.

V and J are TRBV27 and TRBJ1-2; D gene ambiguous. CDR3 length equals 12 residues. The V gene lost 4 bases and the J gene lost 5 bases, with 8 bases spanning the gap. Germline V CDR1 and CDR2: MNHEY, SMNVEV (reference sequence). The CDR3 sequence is CASSSTSYGYTF. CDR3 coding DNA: TGTGCCAGCAGTTCCACTTCATATGGCTACACCTTC.

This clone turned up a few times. For the CDR3, the DNA is TGTGCCAGCAGTGACTGGGCCTCTGGCTCCTACAATGAGCAGTTCTTC. Encoded protein: CASSDWASGSYNEQFF. The gene calls are TRBV6-4 and TRBJ2-1; D not resolved. V was trimmed by 1 base and J by 0 bases, leaving 10 bases between them. There are 16 residues in the CDR3. In germline, CDR1 is MRHNA, CDR2 SNTAGT.

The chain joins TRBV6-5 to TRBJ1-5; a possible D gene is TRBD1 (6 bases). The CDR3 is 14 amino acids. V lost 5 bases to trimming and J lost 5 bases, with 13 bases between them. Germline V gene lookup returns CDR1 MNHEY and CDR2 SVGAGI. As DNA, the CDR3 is TGTGCCAGCAGTCACCGGGACAAATATCAGCCCCAGCATTTT. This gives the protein CASSHRDKYQPQHF.

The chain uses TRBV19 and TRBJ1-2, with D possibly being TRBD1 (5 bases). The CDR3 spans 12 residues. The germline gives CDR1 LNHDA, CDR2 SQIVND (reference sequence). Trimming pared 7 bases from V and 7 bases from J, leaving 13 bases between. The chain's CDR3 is CASTDSRLGYTF. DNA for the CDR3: TGTGCCAGTACCGACAGCCGCCTTGGCTACACCTTC.

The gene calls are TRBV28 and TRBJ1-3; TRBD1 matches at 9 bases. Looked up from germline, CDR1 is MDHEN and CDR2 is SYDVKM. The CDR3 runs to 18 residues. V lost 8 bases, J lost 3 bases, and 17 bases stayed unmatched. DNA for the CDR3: TGTGCCAGCTGCGATACGGACAGGGGAGTAGGTAGTGGAAACACCATATATTTT. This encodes CASCDTDRGVGSGNTIYF.

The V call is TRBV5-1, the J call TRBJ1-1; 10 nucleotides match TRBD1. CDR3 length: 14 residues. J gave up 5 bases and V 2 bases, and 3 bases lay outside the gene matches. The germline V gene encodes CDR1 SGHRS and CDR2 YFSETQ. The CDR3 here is CASSFGQGVTEAFF. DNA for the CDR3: TGCGCCAGCAGCTTCGGACAGGGGGTAACTGAAGCTTTCTTT.

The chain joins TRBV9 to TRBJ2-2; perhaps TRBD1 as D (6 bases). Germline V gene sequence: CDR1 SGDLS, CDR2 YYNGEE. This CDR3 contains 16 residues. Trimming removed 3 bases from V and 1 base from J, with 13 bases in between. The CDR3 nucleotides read TGTGCCAGCAGCGAGGGGGTTTGGGAGAACACCGGGGAGCTGTTTTTT. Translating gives CASSEGVWENTGELFF.